This T cell receptor beta chain emerged from a study of early T cells in non-severe SARS-CoV-2 infection. This clonotype was counted ten times or more. Attachment of unique molecular identifiers to individual cDNA molecules was performed. A single record per CDR3 protein comes from TCRdb applying MiXCR to the 5' RACE reads. The sample holds more than 25,000 distinct CDR3 sequences, around 5% seen once. Sequencing input: whole blood. This TCR derives from an adult who was a healthcare worker with PCR-confirmed SARS-CoV-2 infection or an uninfected control (not recorded which).

In DNA, the CDR3 is TGTGCCAGCAGCGTCCCGGGACTAGCGACCAAAAACATTCAGTACTTC. Amino acids: CASSVPGLATKNIQYF. This chain connects TRBV7-2 to TRBJ2-4, with 10 positions matching TRBD2. The CDR3 sequence is 16 residues long. Losses at the gene ends were 5 bases for V and 2 bases for J; bases not matched to a gene: 6. The germline V gene encodes CDR1 SGHTA and CDR2 FQGNSA.